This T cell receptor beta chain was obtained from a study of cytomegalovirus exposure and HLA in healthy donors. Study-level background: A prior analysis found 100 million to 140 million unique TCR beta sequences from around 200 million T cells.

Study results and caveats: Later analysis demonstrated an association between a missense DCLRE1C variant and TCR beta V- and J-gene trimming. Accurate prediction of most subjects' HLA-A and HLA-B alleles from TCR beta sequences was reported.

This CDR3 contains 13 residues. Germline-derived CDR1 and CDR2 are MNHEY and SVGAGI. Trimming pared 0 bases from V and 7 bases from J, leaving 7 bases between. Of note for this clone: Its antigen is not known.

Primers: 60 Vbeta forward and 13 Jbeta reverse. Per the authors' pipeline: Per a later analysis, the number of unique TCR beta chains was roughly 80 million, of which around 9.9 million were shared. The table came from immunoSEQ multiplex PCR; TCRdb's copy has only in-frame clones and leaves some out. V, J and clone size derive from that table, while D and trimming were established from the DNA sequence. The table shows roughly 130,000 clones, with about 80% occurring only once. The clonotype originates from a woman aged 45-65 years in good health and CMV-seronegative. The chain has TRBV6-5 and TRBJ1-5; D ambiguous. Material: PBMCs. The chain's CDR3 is CASSYSREQPQHF. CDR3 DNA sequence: TGTGCCAGCAGTTACTCCCGGGAACAGCCCCAGCATTTT.